Described below is a single TCR beta chain sequence and its context. Its antigen has not been determined. No clone much larger than this one lies a single base away; base qualities are absent. TCRbeta CDR3 regions were amplified from genomic DNA by means of the immunoSEQ Assay, a bias-controlled multiplex PCR. Per the authors' processing: Within the assay, amplification of reference gene primers was used to estimate how many nucleated cells each sample contained. To quantify the absolute abundance of each unique TCRbeta CDR3 rearrangement, sequence reads were collapsed and filtered. For each sample, productive Simpson clonality was calculated by taking the square root of Simpson's diversity index across productive rearrangements. TCRdb took over this immuneACCESS table, retaining in-frame rearrangements with V and J assigned. Such tables are incomplete; in checked studies, under half of the missing clones stem from an unresolved V gene, and the remainder is unexplained. V and J calls and clone size follow that table, whereas D and trimming were derived from the DNA. A total of some 220,000 clones appear in this sample, 85% of them only once. About 2.4% of the sample comes from the top ten.

These data belong to a study of blood T cell repertoires in COVID-19 (dated by TCRdb to 2018 to 2020). With respect to the entire study: Collaborator samples came from the United States, Italy and Spain and covered acute and convalescent phases of COVID-19. The repertoires were made available in a free public database intended to serve as a resource for research on the immune response to SARS-CoV-2. The prospective study material was composed of cDNA or gDNA derived from T cells, B-cell-depleted T cells, or PBMCs. The sample metadata nearly always contained a de-identified subject ID, COVID-19 status, age in years and sex. Where available, HLA class I and class II types were taken from metadata supplied by the sample provider and were not determined by assay-based typing. Subjects who had been exposed to COVID-19, were actively infected with it, or had recovered from it provided the deeply sampled blood TCRbeta repertoires that made up the dataset. Samples were obtained from the ongoing ImmuneRACE study (first 160 participants) and from about 1,300 subjects provided by 6 global collaborators.

V and J lose 0 bases and 4 bases, and a span of 13 bases separates them. The CDR3 holds 15 amino acids from the cysteine to the phenylalanine. Of all the DNA, just the CDR3 is kept, 45 bases in frame from base 1. The CDR1 and CDR2 encoded by the germline V gene are LGHNA and YSLEER. Overall results and qualifications from the work: The quantity of clinical and demographic metadata differed by source and by participant and was supplied without curation.

One collaborating source in Seattle enrolled patients during active infection and followed them longitudinally through the course of disease. Each collaborating institution followed its own protocols to collect whole blood in K2EDTA tubes. For TCRbeta analysis, collaborators shipped samples in one of three forms: frozen whole blood, isolated PBMCs, or DNA extracted from either of those sample types. This TCR was recovered from a woman in her 70s with COVID-19, enrolled during active disease. The V and J genes are TRBV4-3 and TRBJ2-7; the D region possibly corresponds to TRBD2 (5 bases align). Specimen: peripheral blood. The bases read TGCGCCAGCAGCCAAGAACCGGGATGGGATTACGAGCAGTACTTC. Translated, it gives CASSQEPGWDYEQYF.